The 22 T cell receptor beta chains listed next were all sequenced from one sample in a study of T-cell reconstitution after alpha-beta-depleted transplantation in children. It was with unique molecular identifiers that the TCRbeta library was prepared. TCRdb used MiXCR to reprocess the PCR reads, holding one entry per CDR3 protein. This table has around 370,000 distinct CDR3 sequences, around 10% appearing once. The source was PBMCs from the stem cell graft donor, collected from the stem cell graft. The receptors were gathered from a human donor who donated a stem cell graft to a child with acute lymphoblastic leukemia.

This clonotype was seen only a few times. The V gene is TRBV27, the J gene TRBJ2-1; TRBD2 matches 13 bases. The CDR3 sequence is 17 residues long. Germline V CDR1 and CDR2: MNHEY, SMNVEV (reference sequence). J was trimmed by 0 bases and V by 8 bases; bases with no gene match: 7. CDR3 protein: CASHGLAGVSSYNEQFF. The CDR3 DNA follows: TGTGCCAGCCACGGACTAGCGGGAGTGAGCTCCTACAATGAGCAGTTCTTC.

This clonotype was found a few times. The rearrangement links TRBV27 to TRBJ2-1; TRBD2 matches at 10 bases. Germline trimming cut 2 bases from V and 0 bases from J; bases unmatched to any gene: 7. This CDR3 has 18 residues. Germline CDR1 and CDR2: MNHEY and SMNVEV (reference sequence). CDR3 DNA sequence: TGTGCCAGCAGTTTAAAAGCGGGAGGGCCCTTCTCCTACAATGAGCAGTTCTTC. This codes for CASSLKAGGPFSYNEQFF.

This clonotype has a handful of counts. This rearrangement joins TRBV10-1 to TRBJ2-7; TRBD2 aligns across 9 bases. CDR1 is WNHNN, CDR2 SYGVQD, per germline (reference sequence). This CDR3 spans 14 amino acids. V shed 8 bases, J shed 6 bases, and the junction held 11 bases outside the gene matches. The CDR3 region has the DNA TGCGCCAGCCAAAAAATAGCGGGAGCGGGCGAGCAGTACTTC. Its translation is CASQKIAGAGEQYF.

This clonotype was detected ten times or more. V is TRBV10-3 and J is TRBJ2-3; 9 nucleotides agree with TRBD1. CDR3 length: 15 residues. The trim removed 5 bases at V and 4 bases at J, leaving 7 bases unmatched. CDR1 is ENHRY, CDR2 SYGVKD, per germline. In DNA form, the CDR3 reads TGTGCCATCAGTCATCCGGGACAGGGATCAGATACGCAGTATTTT. It encodes CAISHPGQGSDTQYF.

At least ten counts were recorded for this clonotype. The rearrangement joins TRBV27 to TRBJ2-1; D may be TRBD1 (6 bases). CDR3 size: 15 residues. Trimming took 7 bases from V and 6 from J, leaving 19 bases between them. The germline V gene encodes CDR1 MNHEY and CDR2 SMNVEV (reference sequence). CDR3 amino acids: CASTKLATGSNEQFF. CDR3 bases: TGTGCCAGCACCAAACTCGCGACAGGTAGCAATGAGCAGTTCTTC.

This clonotype has a handful of counts. This sequence joins TRBV20-1 and TRBJ2-1; TRBD2 aligns across 7 bases. The germline V gene encodes CDR1 DFQATT and CDR2 SNEGSKA (reference sequence). This CDR3 has 14 residues. Unmatched junction bases numbered 11, after V lost 6 bases and J lost 6 bases. CDR3 bases: TGCAGTGCCTCGCGGGGCGGGAGTGTCAATGAGCAGTTCTTC. It translates to CSASRGGSVNEQFF.

The rearrangement links TRBV20-1 to TRBJ1-1; D is perhaps TRBD1 (5 bases). Germline V gene data show CDR1 as DFQATT and CDR2 as SNEGSKA (reference sequence). V lost 1 base, J lost 1 base, and 10 bases lay in between. The CDR3 is made up of 14 amino acids. The CDR3, as DNA: TGCAGTGCTAGAGCACCGGGACCGAACACTGAAGCTTTCTTT. Translating gives CSARAPGPNTEAFF.

This clonotype has a count of ten or more. The chain combines TRBV5-1 with TRBJ1-4, with D possibly being TRBD1 (5 bases). V lost 3 bases and J lost 5, with 11 bases in between. The CDR3 is 14 amino acids. From germline, CDR1 is SGHRS and CDR2 YFSETQ. The CDR3 bases are TGCGCCAGCAGCTGGGGGTCAGGGAATGAAAAACTGTTTTTT. Encoded protein: CASSWGSGNEKLFF.

There are many counts of this clonotype. This CDR3 reads CASSPGTGVWYQETQYF. CDR3 DNA: TGTGCCAGCAGCCCGGGTACGGGAGTATGGTACCAAGAGACCCAGTACTTC. The rearrangement links TRBV7-3 to TRBJ2-5; tentatively, D is TRBD2 (6 bases). The V gene's germline CDR1 is SGHTA and CDR2 FQGTGA. Trimming took off 5 bases at V and 0 bases at J, with 19 bases between the two ends. The CDR3 runs to 17 residues.

In its sample, this clonotype was seen once. The J gene is TRBJ2-2, the V gene TRBV29-1; TRBD2 aligns across 13 bases. V lost 6 bases, J lost 6 bases, and 7 bases stayed unmatched. The CDR3 consists of 15 residues. The germline V gene encodes CDR1 SQVTM and CDR2 ANQGSEA. CDR3 amino acids: CSVGLAGALPGELFF. The CDR3 region has the DNA TGCAGCGTCGGACTAGCGGGAGCGTTACCCGGGGAGCTGTTTTTT.

This clonotype turned up a few times. The CDR3 sequence: CASSQAGLTYEQYF. In nucleotides, the CDR3 is TGTGCCAGCAGCCAAGCCGGGCTAACCTACGAGCAGTACTTC. The rearrangement links TRBV3-1 to TRBJ2-7; D gene unclear. Trimming left V 1 base short and J 2 bases short, with 9 bases between. The germline V gene encodes CDR1 LGHDT and CDR2 YNNKEL (reference sequence). This CDR3 contains 14 residues.

This clonotype has more than one count but fewer than ten. The chain links TRBV20-1 to TRBJ2-5; 7 nucleotides align to TRBD1. CDR1 and CDR2 from the germline V gene are DFQATT and SNEGSKA (reference sequence). The CDR3 length is 14 residues. Unmatched junction bases numbered 2, after V lost 1 base and J lost 0 bases. The CDR3 bases are TGCAGTGCTAGAGGTACAGGGGACCAAGAGACCCAGTACTTC. Translated, it gives CSARGTGDQETQYF.

This clonotype has only a few counts. V usage is TRBV12-3 or TRBV12-4 and J usage is TRBJ2-3, with D perhaps matching TRBD2 (6 bases). Trimming removed 8 bases from V and 4 bases from J, with 22 bases in between. The CDR3 runs to 16 residues. In DNA, the CDR3 is TGTGCCAGCCCCCCTGGGGAGGACGGGATAGCAGATACGCAGTATTTT. As protein: CASPPGEDGIADTQYF.

This clonotype was seen more than once but under ten times. This rearrangement joins TRBV12-3 or TRBV12-4 to TRBJ1-1, with D hard to call. The V and J ends lost 5 bases and 6 bases respectively, with 10 bases between them. The CDR3 contains 12 residues. CDR3 nucleotide sequence: TGTGCCAGCAGTGAAGCGTGGGCTGAAGCTTTCTTT. Translated: CASSEAWAEAFF.

V usage is TRBV12-3 or TRBV12-4 and J usage is TRBJ2-7; unclear D gene. V lost 6 bases and J 4 bases, leaving 13 bases between the germline ends. This CDR3 is 13 amino acids long. As DNA, the CDR3 is TGTGCCAGCAGGCTTGGCCTTTTTTACGAGCAGTACTTC. Its protein is CASRLGLFYEQYF.

This clonotype occurred many times. The gene calls are TRBV12-3 or TRBV12-4 and TRBJ2-7; D might be TRBD1 (6 bases). V was trimmed by 7 bases and J by 3 bases, leaving 16 bases between them. CDR3 length equals 14 residues. Here the CDR3 reads CASTTTGKLYEQYF. Here the CDR3 DNA reads TGTGCCAGCACCACTACAGGGAAGCTCTACGAGCAGTACTTC.

This clonotype appeared a few times. The rearrangement links TRBV28 to TRBJ1-5, with 8 bases that match TRBD1. The junction had 16 bases not matched to a gene; V was cut back by 6 bases and J by 6 bases. The CDR3 runs to 17 residues. Germline V gene lookup returns CDR1 MDHEN and CDR2 SYDVKM. As DNA, the CDR3 is TGTGCCAGCAGGCGGACAGGGACCATTATTTTCTCTCAGCCCCAGCATTTT. Protein sequence: CASRRTGTIIFSQPQHF.

The V gene is TRBV4-3, the J gene TRBJ2-7, with D perhaps matching TRBD2 (6 bases). V lost 4 bases and J 6 bases, leaving 16 bases between the germline ends. From germline, CDR1 is LGHNA and CDR2 YSLEER. This CDR3 is built from 14 residues. The CDR3 sequence is CASSPNRRLGEQYF. The CDR3, as DNA: TGCGCCAGCAGCCCTAACCGCAGACTAGGCGAGCAGTACTTC.

This clonotype was picked up a small number of times. The chain recombines TRBV5-1 with TRBJ2-2, with D perhaps TRBD2 (6 bases). Germline assignment: CDR1 SGHRS and CDR2 YFSETQ. With 1 base removed from V and 4 bases from J, the gap between germline ends came to 20 bases. There are 18 residues in the CDR3. The CDR3 DNA reads TGCGCCAGCAGCTTGACCACCGTGGCGGGATCGGGCACCGGGGAGCTGTTTTTT. Translating gives CASSLTTVAGSGTGELFF.

This clonotype was counted between two and nine times. The gene calls are TRBV7-9 and TRBJ1-5; TRBD1 might be the D (5 bases). Trimming cost V 2 bases and J 5 bases, with 7 bases left between them. There are 13 residues in the CDR3. Germline loops: CDR1 SEHNR, CDR2 FQNEAQ (reference sequence). The CDR3 spells CASSLPGHQPQHF. As DNA, the CDR3 is TGTGCCAGCAGCTTACCGGGGCATCAGCCCCAGCATTTT.

This chain links TRBV12-3 or TRBV12-4 with TRBJ2-7; 10 nucleotides match TRBD2. Trimming at V came to 3 bases and at J to 6 bases, leaving 8 bases not matched to a gene. The CDR3 extends over 15 amino acids. The CDR3: CASSFPPTSGAEQYF. The CDR3 region has the DNA TGTGCCAGCAGTTTCCCCCCAACTAGCGGGGCCGAGCAGTACTTC.

The CDR3 DNA reads as TGCGCCAGCAGCTTGTCGCCGGGACAGGGGTCTGATGAGCAGTTCTTC. Its protein product is CASSLSPGQGSDEQFF. The V call is TRBV5-1, the J call TRBJ2-1; 10 bases are a match to TRBD1. V was pared by 1 base and J by 8 bases, with 9 bases of the junction left unmatched. Germline lookup yields CDR1 SGHRS and CDR2 YFSETQ. This CDR3 contains 16 residues.